The 20 T cell receptor beta chains below were found in one sample sequenced in a study of cytomegalovirus exposure and HLA in healthy donors (dated by TCRdb to about 2017). The library was made by the immunoSEQ multiplex PCR assay. A mixture of 60 forward primers for TCR Vbeta segments and 13 reverse primers for TCR Jbeta segments was used in the multiplex PCR. Here the immuneACCESS table is served through TCRdb, limited to in-frame sequences with V and J called. Missing clones are a known gap in these copies; in checked studies unresolved V genes cover under half, and the rest lacks a known reason. Recorded for this sample are 110,000 to 150,000 clones; roughly 73% of them occurred a single time. The ten top clones hold about an eighth of the sample. The specimen was PBMCs. The receptor source for this set is a human donor in good health.

The chain recombines TRBV6-5 with TRBJ2-1; TRBD2 matches at 8 bases. Trimming at V came to 0 bases and at J to 5 bases, leaving 6 bases not matched to a gene. Germline CDR1 MNHEY, CDR2 SVGAGI. CDR3 length: 16 amino acids. DNA of the CDR3: TGTGCCAGCAGTTACTCTGAAGCGGGAGAACACAATGAGCAGTTCTTC. Encoded protein: CASSYSEAGEHNEQFF.

CDR3 DNA sequence: TGCGCCAGCAGATCGAGGACAGGGGGTAACAATGAGCAGTTCTTC. It encodes CASRSRTGGNNEQFF. This chain connects TRBV4-1 to TRBJ2-1; 10 nucleotides line up with TRBD1. Germline V gene data show CDR1 as MGHRA and CDR2 as YSYEKL. V was pared by 6 bases and J by 5 bases, with 7 bases of the junction left unmatched. This CDR3 has 15 residues.

The rearrangement joins TRBV5-4 to TRBJ1-6; TRBD1 matches 8 bases. Germline assignment: CDR1 SGHNT and CDR2 YYREEE (reference sequence). J lost 7 bases, V lost 0 bases, and 0 bases had no gene match. The CDR3 spans 14 residues. CDR3 in amino acids: CASSLGTGNSPLHF. In DNA form, the CDR3 reads TGTGCCAGCAGCTTGGGGACAGGGAATTCACCCCTCCACTTT.

In nucleotides, the CDR3 is TGTGCCAGCAGCTTCACAGGCTCCTATGGCTACACCTTC. Translating it yields CASSFTGSYGYTF. The chain recombines TRBV7-9 with TRBJ1-2; possible D gene TRBD1, 5 bases. From germline, CDR1 is SEHNR and CDR2 FQNEAQ (reference sequence). The CDR3 sequence is 13 residues long. Trimming stripped 3 bases from V and 4 bases from J, with 9 bases between.

J is TRBJ2-7 and V is TRBV7-2, with D maybe TRBD2 (6 bases). CDR3 size: 15 residues. CDR1 SGHTA and CDR2 FQGNSA come from the germline V gene. Trimming took off 3 bases at V and 2 bases at J, with 14 bases between the two ends. The CDR3 DNA is TGTGCCAGCAGCTTTTCGGCGGGGCCCGCCTACGAGCAGTACTTC. It specifies CASSFSAGPAYEQYF. Full variable domain (missing parts from reference TRBV7-2 and TRBJ2-7): GAGVSQSPSNKVTEKGKDVELRCDPISGHTALYWYRQSLGQGLEFLIYFQGNSAPDKSGLPSDRFSAERTGGSVSTLTIQRTQQEDSAVYLCASSFSAGPAYEQYFGPGTRLTVT.

This chain uses TRBV4-1 with TRBJ1-5; a weak D match, TRBD1 (5 bases). Germline V gene sequence: CDR1 MGHRA, CDR2 YSYEKL. The CDR3 covers 15 residues. Trimming shortened V by 4 bases and J by 0 bases, and 10 bases separated the two germline ends. CDR3: CASSPTENSNQPQHF. The CDR3 region has the DNA TGCGCCAGCAGCCCGACAGAAAATAGCAATCAGCCCCAGCATTTT.

The table lists this clone with a count of one. The chain joins TRBV7-9 to TRBJ1-1; 7 bases map to TRBD1. The CDR3 contains 15 residues. With V trimmed by 1 base and J by 1 base, 3 bases remained unmatched. CDR1 is SEHNR and CDR2 is FQNEAQ in the germline V gene (reference sequence). The CDR3 nucleotides read TGTGCCAGCAGCTTAGGTTCAGGGGGGAACACTGAAGCTTTCTTT. It specifies CASSLGSGGNTEAFF.

This clone was counted only a few times. This chain joins TRBV4-1 and TRBJ2-3, with 8 bases that match TRBD2. This CDR3 is built from 17 residues. The junction had 9 bases not matched to a gene; V was cut back by 2 bases and J by 2 bases. CDR1 MGHRA and CDR2 YSYEKL come from the germline V gene. The chain's CDR3 is CASSQNGGRSPTDTQYF. The CDR3 DNA sequence: TGCGCCAGCAGCCAAAACGGCGGGAGGTCCCCCACAGATACGCAGTATTTT.

In its sample, this clone was seen a few times. The chain is built from TRBV5-4 and TRBJ1-1; no clear D gene. The CDR3 covers 13 residues. The V end lost 7 bases, the J end lost 1 base, and 11 bases lay between the germline ends. Germline CDR1 SGHNT, CDR2 YYREEE (reference sequence). Here the CDR3 DNA reads TGTGCCAGCGCCCGGTTACGGAACACTGAAGCTTTCTTT. This translates into CASARLRNTEAFF.

V is TRBV27 and J is TRBJ2-1; 8 nucleotides agree with TRBD1. Germline CDR1 is MNHEY and CDR2 is SMNVEV (reference sequence). V was clipped by 4 bases and J by 8 bases; unmatched bases: 22. There are 19 residues in the CDR3. The CDR3 is CASSSLGYLSGGTGDEQFF. In nucleotides, the CDR3 is TGTGCCAGCAGTTCCCTGGGGTATCTTTCAGGGGGGACAGGAGATGAGCAGTTCTTC.

The chain uses TRBV2 and TRBJ1-5, with TRBD1 as a possible D gene (6 bases). Trimming took 6 bases from V and 5 from J, leaving 11 bases between them. The CDR3 contains 13 residues. Per germline, CDR1 SNHLY and CDR2 FYNNEI. The CDR3 here is CASRRDNHQPQHF. As DNA, the CDR3 is TGTGCCAGCAGGAGGGACAATCATCAGCCCCAGCATTTT.

This chain joins TRBV28 and TRBJ1-2, with 7 bases aligning to TRBD1. CDR1 and CDR2 (germline): MDHEN, SYDVKM. Losses at the gene ends were 6 bases for V and 6 bases for J; bases not matched to a gene: 10. The CDR3 spans 14 residues. The CDR3, as DNA: TGTGCCAGCAGCCTTAGGGAGACAGGGCATGGCTACACCTTC. Protein sequence: CASSLRETGHGYTF.

The chain uses TRBV10-3 and TRBJ2-2, with a tentative D call TRBD1 (7 bases). Germline-derived CDR1 and CDR2 are ENHRY and SYGVKD. The CDR3 has 14 amino acids. The V gene lost 3 bases and the J gene lost 6 bases, with 11 bases spanning the gap. The CDR3 DNA reads TGTGCCATCAGTGACAGGGGGGTCGCCGGGGAGCTGTTTTTT. The encoded protein is CAISDRGVAGELFF.

The table lists this clone with a few counts. The V gene is TRBV7-9, the J gene TRBJ2-2, with D perhaps matching TRBD2 (6 bases). The CDR3 has 13 residues. The V gene's germline CDR1 is SEHNR and CDR2 FQNEAQ (reference sequence). V lost 6 bases, J lost 7 bases, and 12 bases lay in between. The CDR3 coding sequence is TGTGCCAGCAGTTGGGGGGTAATCGGGGAGCTGTTTTTT. This translates into CASSWGVIGELFF.

J is TRBJ1-3 and V is TRBV5-4, with TRBD1 matching over 9 bases. With 4 bases clipped from V and 4 bases from J, the junction kept 12 bases outside the gene matches. The CDR3 extends over 17 amino acids. CDR1 SGHNT and CDR2 YYREEE come from the germline V gene (reference sequence). The DNA of the CDR3 is TGTGCCAGCAGCAGGGGACAGGGCCATTGGGCGGGAAACACCATATATTTT. Its protein is CASSRGQGHWAGNTIYF. The variable domain in full, completed from reference TRBV5-4 and TRBJ1-3, reads ETGVTQSPTHLIKTRGQQVTLRCSSQSGHNTVSWYQQALGQGPQFIFQYYREEENGRGNFPPRFSGLQFPNYSSELNVNALELDDSALYLCASSRGQGHWAGNTIYFGEGSWLTVV.

This clone was detected a few times. The V and J genes are TRBV4-2 and TRBJ2-3, with TRBD2 matching over 13 bases. The ends lost 0 bases at V and 0 bases at J; junction bases unmatched: 6. Germline V gene lookup returns CDR1 LGHNA and CDR2 YNFKEQ. The CDR3 consists of 19 residues. The CDR3 reads CASSQDRTSGGTSTDTQYF. Written as DNA, the CDR3 is TGTGCCAGCAGCCAAGACCGGACTAGCGGGGGAACTAGCACAGATACGCAGTATTTT.

The gene calls are TRBV5-1 and TRBJ2-1, with 8 bases matching TRBD2. The germline V gene encodes CDR1 SGHRS and CDR2 YFSETQ. CDR3 size: 16 residues. V was clipped by 0 bases and J by 4 bases; unmatched bases: 6. DNA of the CDR3: TGCGCCAGCAGCTTGGATAGGTTAGCGGGGTACAATGAGCAGTTCTTC. Its translation: CASSLDRLAGYNEQFF.

This chain uses TRBV7-6 with TRBJ2-3; D might be TRBD2 (6 bases). The V gene lost 5 bases and the J gene lost 3 bases, with 12 bases spanning the gap. The CDR3 loop spans 14 amino acids. Germline-derived CDR1 and CDR2 are SGHVS and FNYEAQ. The chain's CDR3 is CASSRSGGTDTQYF. The CDR3 DNA reads TGTGCCAGCAGCCGCTCAGGAGGGACAGATACGCAGTATTTT.

This clone appeared a few times. The V and J genes are TRBV2 and TRBJ1-6; no clear D gene. The CDR3 is made up of 13 amino acids. Germline V CDR1 and CDR2: SNHLY, FYNNEI. V lost 6 bases, J lost 3 bases, and 6 bases lay in between. The CDR3 region has the DNA TGTGCCAGCAGCGCAGACTATAATTCACCCCTCCACTTT. It encodes CASSADYNSPLHF.

This clone occurred once. V and J are TRBV19 and TRBJ1-3; D remains unclear. The CDR3 is 14 amino acids. Germline assignment: CDR1 LNHDA and CDR2 SQIVND (reference sequence). The V end was cut by 3 bases, the J end by 0 bases, with 6 bases between. DNA of the CDR3: TGTGCCAGTAGTATTCGGGGCTCTGGAAACACCATATATTTT. It encodes CASSIRGSGNTIYF.